This TCR beta chain came from a study of blood T cell repertoires in COVID-19. Study-wide context: T cells, B-cell-depleted T cells, or PBMCs provided the cDNA or gDNA that served as material.

Per the authors' pipeline: Reference gene primer amplification in the assay estimated nucleated cell counts. Sequencing used immunoSEQ multiplex PCR; TCRdb keeps in-frame clones, though not all of them. That table furnishes V, J and clone size, whereas the DNA furnished D and trimming. The repertoire consists of approximately 300,000 clones, with around four fifths occurring once and the leading ten covering 1% to 1.5%. With V trimmed by 1 base and J by 2 bases, 1 base remained unmatched. Germline values: CDR1 SQVTM, CDR2 ANQGSEA. The CDR3 runs to 14 residues. Sequenced input: peripheral blood. The sequence derives from a woman between 50 and 59 years old with acute or convalescent COVID-19. The genes are TRBV29-1 and TRBJ1-4, with 7 bases aligning to TRBD1. In DNA, the CDR3 is TGCAGCGTTGAAGTACAGGGGACTAATGAAAAACTGTTTTTT. Its translation is CSVEVQGTNEKLFF.